Listed below are T cell receptor beta chains from one sample, sequenced in a study of blood T cell repertoires in COVID-19. The protocol was immunoSEQ multiplex PCR, while the TCRdb copy is restricted to in-frame clones and leaves out a portion. The table lists about 140,000 clones, around 84% of them singletons. Sequences were obtained from peripheral blood. The receptors were gathered from a man aged 30 to 45 with COVID-19, enrolled during active disease. The CDR3 runs from the conserved cysteine through the conserved F or W.

CDR3: CAISESRLAEAFF; J: TRBJ1-1; V: TRBV10-3
CDR3: CASSSDNLYEQYF; J: TRBJ2-7; V: TRBV7-9
CDR3: CASSQVRTNHGYTF; J: TRBJ1-2; V: TRBV14
CDR3: CASSLPRGTGETQYF; J: TRBJ2-5; V: TRBV7-9
CDR3: CATSEPGQDYEQYF; J: TRBJ2-7; V: TRBV24-1
CDR3: CASLRGAGANVLTF; J: TRBJ2-6; V: TRBV7-3
CDR3: CASSEIKGGHGYTF; J: TRBJ1-2; V: TRBV9
CDR3: CASSPMTSGSETQYF; J: TRBJ2-5; V: TRBV2
CDR3: CASSPWGQDSNQPQHF; J: TRBJ1-5; V: TRBV19
CDR3: CASSLAGANTIYF; J: TRBJ1-3; V: TRBV5-8
CDR3: CASSPQRTYQETQYF; J: TRBJ2-5; V: TRBV7-9
CDR3: CASSVPGQSYGYTF; J: TRBJ1-2; V: TRBV9
CDR3: CASSVKHYEFYEQYF; J: TRBJ2-7; V: TRBV19
CDR3: CSVETSGSFEQFF; J: TRBJ2-1; V: TRBV29-1
CDR3: CASSLYFRTEETQYF; J: TRBJ2-5; V: TRBV28
CDR3: CATTSTGAGGGYTF; J: TRBJ1-2; V: TRBV28
CDR3: CASSREALTGELFF; J: TRBJ2-2; V: TRBV2
CDR3: CASSIDSTSGANVLTF; J: TRBJ2-6; V: TRBV19
CDR3: CATWTTVGPGELFF; J: TRBJ2-2; V: TRBV19
CDR3: CASSFAPSIHEQFF; J: TRBJ2-1; V: TRBV7-9